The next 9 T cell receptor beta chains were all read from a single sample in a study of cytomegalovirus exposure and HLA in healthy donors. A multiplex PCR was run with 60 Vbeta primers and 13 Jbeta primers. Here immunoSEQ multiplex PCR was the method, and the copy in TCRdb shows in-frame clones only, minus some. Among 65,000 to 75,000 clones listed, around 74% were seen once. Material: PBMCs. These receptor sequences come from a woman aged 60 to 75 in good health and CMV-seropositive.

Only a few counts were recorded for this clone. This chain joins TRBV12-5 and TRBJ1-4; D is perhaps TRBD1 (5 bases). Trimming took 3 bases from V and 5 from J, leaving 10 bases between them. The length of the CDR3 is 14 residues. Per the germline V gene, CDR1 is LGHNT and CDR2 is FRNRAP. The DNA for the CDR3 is TGTGCTAGTGGTTTCCTGGGGGGGAATGAAAAACTGTTTTTT. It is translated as CASGFLGGNEKLFF.

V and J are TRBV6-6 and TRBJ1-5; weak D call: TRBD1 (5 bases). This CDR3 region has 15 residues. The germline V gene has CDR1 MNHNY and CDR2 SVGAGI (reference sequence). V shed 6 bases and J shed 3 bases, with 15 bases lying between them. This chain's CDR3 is CASRRDYGFNQPQHF. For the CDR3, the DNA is TGTGCCAGCAGGCGGGACTATGGGTTCAATCAGCCCCAGCATTTT.

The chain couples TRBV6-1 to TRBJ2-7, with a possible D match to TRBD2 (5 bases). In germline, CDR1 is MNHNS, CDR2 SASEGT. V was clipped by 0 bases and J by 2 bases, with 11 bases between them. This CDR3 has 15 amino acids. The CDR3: CASSEARAPTYEQYF. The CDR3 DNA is TGTGCCAGCAGTGAAGCGAGGGCACCCACCTACGAGCAGTACTTC.

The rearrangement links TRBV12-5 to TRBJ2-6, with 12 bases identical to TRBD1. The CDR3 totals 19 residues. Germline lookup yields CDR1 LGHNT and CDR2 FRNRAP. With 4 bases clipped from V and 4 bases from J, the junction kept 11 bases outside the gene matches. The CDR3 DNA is TGTGCTAGTGGTTCAGATTCCGGGACAGGGGGCACCGGGGCCAACGTCCTGACTTTC. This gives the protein CASGSDSGTGGTGANVLTF.

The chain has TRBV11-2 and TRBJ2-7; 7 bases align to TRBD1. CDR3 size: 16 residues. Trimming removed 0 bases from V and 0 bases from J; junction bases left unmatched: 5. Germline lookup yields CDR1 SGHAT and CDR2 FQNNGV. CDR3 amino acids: CASSLDLGDSSYEQYF. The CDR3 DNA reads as TGTGCCAGCAGCTTAGATTTGGGGGACAGCTCCTACGAGCAGTACTTC.

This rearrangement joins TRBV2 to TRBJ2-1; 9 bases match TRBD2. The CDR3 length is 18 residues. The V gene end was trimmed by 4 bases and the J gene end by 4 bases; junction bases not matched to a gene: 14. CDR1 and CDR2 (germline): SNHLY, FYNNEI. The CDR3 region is CASSASPLGREGYNEQFF. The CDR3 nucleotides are TGTGCCAGCAGTGCCTCCCCTCTGGGGCGGGAGGGGTACAATGAGCAGTTCTTC.

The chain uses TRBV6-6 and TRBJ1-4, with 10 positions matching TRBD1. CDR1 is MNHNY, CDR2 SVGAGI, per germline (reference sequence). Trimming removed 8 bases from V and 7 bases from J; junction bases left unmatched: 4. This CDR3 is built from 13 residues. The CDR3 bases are TGTGCCAGCGAAGGGACAGGGGTTGAAAAACTGTTTTTT. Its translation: CASEGTGVEKLFF.

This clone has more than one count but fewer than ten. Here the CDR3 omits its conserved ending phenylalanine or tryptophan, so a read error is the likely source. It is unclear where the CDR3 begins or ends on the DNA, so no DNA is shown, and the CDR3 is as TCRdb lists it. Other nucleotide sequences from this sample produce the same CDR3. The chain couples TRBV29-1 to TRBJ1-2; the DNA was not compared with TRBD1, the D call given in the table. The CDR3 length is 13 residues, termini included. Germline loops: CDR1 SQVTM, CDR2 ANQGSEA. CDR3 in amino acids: CSVFLGQADGYTV.

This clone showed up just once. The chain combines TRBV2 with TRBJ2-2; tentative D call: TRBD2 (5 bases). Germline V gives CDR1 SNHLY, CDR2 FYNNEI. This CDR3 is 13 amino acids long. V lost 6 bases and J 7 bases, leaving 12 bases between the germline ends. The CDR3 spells CASSGKRSGELFF. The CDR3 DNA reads TGTGCCAGCAGCGGGAAAAGGAGCGGGGAGCTGTTTTTT.